A selection of T cell receptor beta chains follows, all from one sample in a study of a mutant IDH1 vaccine in newly diagnosed glioma. These receptors' targets are unknown. Profiling relied on immunoSEQ multiplex PCR, and the TCRdb table lists in-frame clones only, not all of them. The sample holds roughly 49,000 clones, roughly 92% seen once. This specimen was PBMCs, taken from a glioma patient whose treatment included an IDH1 peptide vaccine. The receptor set was obtained from a man in his fifties or sixties with glioma. CDR3s include the opening cysteine and the closing phenylalanine or tryptophan. D genes are given only for firm matches. The size entry is marked missing in some rows and otherwise reads once, few, many or a size class.

v_gene: TRBV6-4; j_gene: TRBJ2-5; abundance: .; d_gene: .; CDR3aa: CASSDSMGQETQYF; CDR3nt: TGTGCCAGCAGTGACTCGATGGGACAAGAGACCCAGTACTTC
v_gene: TRBV6-6; j_gene: TRBJ2-3; abundance: .; d_gene: TRBD1; CDR3aa: CASRGTGSTDTQYF; CDR3nt: TGTGCCAGCAGGGGGACAGGGAGCACAGATACGCAGTATTTT
v_gene: TRBV6-1; j_gene: TRBJ1-4; abundance: few; d_gene: .; CDR3aa: CASSDIRSRSEKLFF; CDR3nt: TGTGCCAGCAGTGATATCCGTTCTCGTAGTGAAAAACTGTTTTTT
v_gene: TRBV13; j_gene: TRBJ2-2; abundance: .; d_gene: TRBD2; CDR3aa: CASSSKTSGRLNTGELFF; CDR3nt: TGTGCCAGCAGCTCTAAGACTAGCGGCCGTTTAAACACCGGGGAGCTGTTTTTT
v_gene: TRBV5-8; j_gene: TRBJ2-1; abundance: .; d_gene: .; CDR3aa: CASTRKGSRSYNEQFF; CDR3nt: TGTGCCAGCACCCGAAAGGGGAGTCGCTCCTACAATGAGCAGTTCTTC
v_gene: TRBV5-1; j_gene: TRBJ1-4; abundance: .; d_gene: .; CDR3aa: CASSSRDTTTNEKLFF; CDR3nt: TGCGCCAGCAGCTCCCGGGACACCACAACTAATGAAAAACTGTTTTTT
v_gene: TRBV18; j_gene: TRBJ2-5; abundance: once; d_gene: .; CDR3aa: CASSPRQDQETQYF; CDR3nt: TGTGCCAGCTCCCCCCGGCAAGACCAAGAGACCCAGTACTTC
v_gene: TRBV28; j_gene: TRBJ2-7; abundance: .; d_gene: TRBD2; CDR3aa: CASSLRTGGSYEQYF; CDR3nt: TGTGCCAGCAGTTTACGGACGGGAGGGTCCTACGAGCAGTACTTC
v_gene: TRBV20-1; j_gene: TRBJ1-2; abundance: .; d_gene: .; CDR3aa: CSASPAYGYTF; CDR3nt: TGCAGTGCTAGCCCGGCCTATGGCTACACCTTC
v_gene: TRBV5-1; j_gene: TRBJ2-5; abundance: .; d_gene: .; CDR3aa: CASSLRQSQETQYF; CDR3nt: TGCGCCAGCAGCTTGAGGCAGAGCCAAGAGACCCAGTACTTC
v_gene: TRBV10-1; j_gene: TRBJ2-7; abundance: .; d_gene: .; CDR3aa: CASSRRGETEQYF; CDR3nt: TGCGCCAGCAGTCGCAGGGGGGAGACCGAGCAGTACTTC
v_gene: TRBV5-6; j_gene: TRBJ2-7; abundance: .; d_gene: .; CDR3aa: CASSRWAYEQYF; CDR3nt: TGTGCCAGCAGCCGCTGGGCCTACGAGCAGTACTTC
v_gene: TRBV6-1; j_gene: TRBJ2-3; abundance: once; d_gene: .; CDR3aa: CASSEEPGRSDTQYF; CDR3nt: TGTGCCAGCAGTGAAGAGCCAGGTCGTTCAGATACGCAGTATTTT
v_gene: TRBV7-2; j_gene: TRBJ2-5; abundance: .; d_gene: .; CDR3aa: CASGPPPGDQETQYF; CDR3nt: TGTGCCAGCGGGCCCCCTCCAGGAGACCAAGAGACCCAGTACTTC
v_gene: TRBV5-5; j_gene: TRBJ2-2; abundance: .; d_gene: TRBD1; CDR3aa: CASSLGTGGTGELFF; CDR3nt: TGTGCCAGCAGCTTGGGGACAGGGGGGACCGGGGAGCTGTTTTTT
v_gene: TRBV5-1; j_gene: TRBJ1-4; abundance: .; d_gene: TRBD1; CDR3aa: CASSLQGATNEKLFF; CDR3nt: TGCGCCAGCAGCTTGCAGGGGGCGACTAATGAAAAACTGTTTTTT
v_gene: TRBV4-3; j_gene: TRBJ1-5; abundance: .; d_gene: .; CDR3aa: CASSQEWQGSQPQHF; CDR3nt: TGCGCCAGCAGCCAAGAATGGCAGGGAAGCCAGCCCCAGCATTTT
v_gene: TRBV25-1; j_gene: TRBJ2-7; abundance: .; d_gene: TRBD1; CDR3aa: CASSDPRTGTFDEQYF; CDR3nt: TGTGCCAGCAGTGACCCCCGGACAGGGACGTTCGACGAGCAGTACTTC
v_gene: TRBV4-1; j_gene: TRBJ2-7; abundance: .; d_gene: .; CDR3aa: CASSQRGAGSYEQYF; CDR3nt: TGCGCCAGCAGCCAGAGGGGGGCAGGGTCCTACGAGCAGTACTTC
v_gene: TRBV19; j_gene: TRBJ1-5; abundance: .; d_gene: .; CDR3aa: CASSSPDSSPNQPQHF; CDR3nt: TGTGCCAGTAGTAGCCCGGACAGCAGCCCAAATCAGCCCCAGCATTTT
v_gene: TRBV7-6; j_gene: TRBJ2-5; abundance: once; d_gene: .; CDR3aa: CASSFSSGDLRETQYF; CDR3nt: TGTGCCAGCAGCTTTAGTTCGGGGGACCTCCGAGAGACCCAGTACTTC
v_gene: TRBV7-8; j_gene: TRBJ1-4; abundance: once; d_gene: .; CDR3aa: CASSSAGSEKLFF; CDR3nt: TGTGCCAGCAGCTCCGCAGGGAGTGAAAAACTGTTTTTT
v_gene: TRBV2; j_gene: TRBJ2-7; abundance: .; d_gene: TRBD2; CDR3aa: CASSELAGGTYEQYF; CDR3nt: TGTGCCAGCAGTGAGTTAGCGGGCGGCACCTACGAGCAGTACTTC
v_gene: TRBV5-6; j_gene: TRBJ1-1; abundance: .; d_gene: .; CDR3aa: CASSLSGRKEAFF; CDR3nt: TGTGCCAGCAGCTTGTCCGGACGTAAGGAAGCTTTCTTT
v_gene: TRBV19; j_gene: TRBJ2-1; abundance: .; d_gene: TRBD2; CDR3aa: CASSTGLAGYNEQFF; CDR3nt: TGTGCCAGTAGTACGGGACTAGCGGGTTACAATGAGCAGTTCTTC
v_gene: TRBV10-3; j_gene: TRBJ2-5; abundance: once; d_gene: .; CDR3aa: CAISRGGGLRDGQYF; CDR3nt: TGTGCCATCAGTCGAGGGGGGGGTCTGCGGGATGGCCAGTACTTC
v_gene: TRBV7-6; j_gene: TRBJ2-2; abundance: .; d_gene: TRBD1; CDR3aa: CASSRDRGRTGELFF; CDR3nt: TGTGCCAGCAGCCGGGACAGGGGGCGGACCGGGGAGCTGTTTTTT
v_gene: TRBV4-2; j_gene: TRBJ1-4; abundance: .; d_gene: .; CDR3aa: CASSQDARFATNEKLFF; CDR3nt: TGTGCCAGCAGCCAAGATGCGAGATTTGCAACTAATGAAAAACTGTTTTTT
v_gene: TRBV7-9; j_gene: TRBJ1-2; abundance: .; d_gene: .; CDR3aa: CASSPGGAGYGYTF; CDR3nt: TGTGCCAGCAGCCCCGGCGGCGCAGGCTATGGCTACACCTTC
v_gene: TRBV15; j_gene: TRBJ1-1; abundance: .; d_gene: .; CDR3aa: CATSRRELRFTFAEAFF; CDR3nt: TGTGCCACCAGCAGACGGGAGCTACGCTTTACATTCGCTGAAGCTTTCTTT
v_gene: TRBV7-8; j_gene: TRBJ1-1; abundance: few; d_gene: .; CDR3aa: CASSLGRSMDTEAFF; CDR3nt: TGTGCCAGCAGCCTAGGACGATCGATGGACACTGAAGCTTTCTTT
v_gene: TRBV2; j_gene: TRBJ2-2; abundance: .; d_gene: .; CDR3aa: CATWDVGDTGELFF; CDR3nt: TGTGCCACCTGGGACGTAGGGGACACCGGGGAGCTGTTTTTT
v_gene: TRBV28; j_gene: TRBJ1-5; abundance: .; d_gene: TRBD1; CDR3aa: CASSLLQGIVSNQPQHF; CDR3nt: TGTGCCAGCAGTTTACTACAGGGGATTGTGTCAAATCAGCCCCAGCATTTT
v_gene: TRBV5-5; j_gene: TRBJ1-2; abundance: .; d_gene: TRBD1; CDR3aa: CASSPQTGNYGYTF; CDR3nt: TGTGCCAGCAGCCCACAGACAGGGAACTATGGCTACACCTTC
v_gene: TRBV27; j_gene: TRBJ2-3; abundance: .; d_gene: TRBD2; CDR3aa: CASSKLAGEGSPDTQYF; CDR3nt: TGTGCCAGCAGTAAACTAGCGGGCGAAGGATCCCCAGATACGCAGTATTTT
v_gene: TRBV10-3; j_gene: TRBJ2-3; abundance: .; d_gene: .; CDR3aa: CAISAPADTQYF; CDR3nt: TGTGCCATCAGTGCGCCGGCGGATACGCAGTATTTT
v_gene: TRBV9; j_gene: TRBJ1-5; abundance: .; d_gene: .; CDR3aa: CASSPEGGGSNQPQHF; CDR3nt: TGTGCCAGCAGCCCCGAGGGCGGGGGAAGCAATCAGCCCCAGCATTTT
v_gene: TRBV6-6; j_gene: TRBJ2-3; abundance: .; d_gene: .; CDR3aa: CASRRKYPDTQYF; CDR3nt: TGTGCCAGCAGAAGGAAGTACCCAGATACGCAGTATTTT
v_gene: TRBV13; j_gene: TRBJ1-1; abundance: .; d_gene: TRBD1; CDR3aa: CASSLDGQGRHEAFF; CDR3nt: TGTGCCAGCAGCTTGGATGGACAGGGGCGCCACGAAGCTTTCTTT
v_gene: TRBV7-2; j_gene: TRBJ2-3; abundance: .; d_gene: .; CDR3aa: CASSFRNTQYF; CDR3nt: TGTGCCAGCAGCTTTAGGAATACGCAGTATTTT
v_gene: TRBV11-2; j_gene: TRBJ2-7; abundance: .; d_gene: TRBD1; CDR3aa: CASSFAPGTAYEQYF; CDR3nt: TGTGCCAGCAGCTTCGCCCCCGGGACAGCTTACGAGCAGTACTTC
v_gene: TRBV28; j_gene: TRBJ1-5; abundance: .; d_gene: .; CDR3aa: CASSGLYQPQHF; CDR3nt: TGTGCCAGCAGTGGGCTGTATCAGCCCCAGCATTTT
v_gene: TRBV5-1; j_gene: TRBJ2-1; abundance: .; d_gene: .; CDR3aa: CASSLEGGRGGNEQFF; CDR3nt: TGCGCCAGCAGCTTGGAAGGCGGGAGAGGGGGCAATGAGCAGTTCTTC
v_gene: TRBV2; j_gene: TRBJ1-5; abundance: .; d_gene: .; CDR3aa: CASSAGGKRNQPQHF; CDR3nt: TGTGCCAGCAGTGCTGGGGGGAAGCGCAATCAGCCCCAGCATTTT
v_gene: TRBV10-1; j_gene: TRBJ2-5; abundance: .; d_gene: TRBD1; CDR3aa: CASSDGDRGQETQYF; CDR3nt: TGCGCCAGCAGTGATGGGGACAGGGGGCAGGAGACCCAGTACTTC
v_gene: TRBV30; j_gene: TRBJ1-5; abundance: .; d_gene: .; CDR3aa: CAWTRMGSNQPQHF; CDR3nt: TGTGCCTGGACCCGTATGGGGAGCAATCAGCCCCAGCATTTT
v_gene: TRBV6-5; j_gene: TRBJ2-7; abundance: .; d_gene: TRBD2; CDR3aa: CASRGSASGTYEQYF; CDR3nt: TGTGCCAGCAGGGGGAGCGCTAGCGGGACCTACGAGCAGTACTTC
v_gene: TRBV27; j_gene: TRBJ2-7; abundance: .; d_gene: TRBD2; CDR3aa: CASRTIAGPYYEQYF; CDR3nt: TGTGCCAGCAGGACTATAGCGGGGCCTTACTACGAGCAGTACTTC
v_gene: TRBV19; j_gene: TRBJ2-6; abundance: .; d_gene: .; CDR3aa: CASSGSGANVLTF; CDR3nt: TGTGCCAGTAGTGGGTCTGGGGCCAACGTCCTGACTTTC
v_gene: TRBV27; j_gene: TRBJ1-1; abundance: .; d_gene: .; CDR3aa: CAGIHRSPSGNTEAFF; CDR3nt: TGTGCCGGGATTCACAGGTCCCCCTCGGGTAACACTGAAGCTTTCTTT
v_gene: TRBV30; j_gene: TRBJ1-1; abundance: .; d_gene: .; CDR3aa: CAWSVTIEAFF; CDR3nt: TGTGCCTGGAGTGTGACAATTGAAGCTTTCTTT
v_gene: TRBV5-6; j_gene: TRBJ2-1; abundance: .; d_gene: TRBD2; CDR3aa: CASSLVLATNEQFF; CDR3nt: TGTGCCAGCAGCTTGGTACTAGCGACGAATGAGCAGTTCTTC
v_gene: TRBV5-6; j_gene: TRBJ2-7; abundance: once; d_gene: .; CDR3aa: CASSLIPTNYEQYF; CDR3nt: TGTGCCAGCAGCTTGATCCCCACCAACTACGAGCAGTACTTC
v_gene: TRBV28; j_gene: TRBJ1-1; abundance: .; d_gene: .; CDR3aa: CASSFSYTEAFF; CDR3nt: TGTGCCAGCAGTTTCAGTTACACTGAAGCTTTCTTT
v_gene: TRBV5-1; j_gene: TRBJ2-7; abundance: .; d_gene: TRBD1; CDR3aa: CASSLPGQTTYEQYF; CDR3nt: TGCGCCAGCAGCTTACCGGGACAGACGACCTACGAGCAGTACTTC